This T cell receptor beta chain stems from a study of beta chain features in type 1 diabetes (dated by TCRdb to the late 2010s). Broadly, across the study: Mean age, gender distribution, total cell number and subset yield did not differ between patients and healthy donors. The study compared TCRB repertoires of sorted circulating CD4+ T cell subsets between recently diagnosed type 1 diabetes patients and matched healthy donors. Naive and central memory subsets were obtained from all 30 or so donors, but regulatory and stem cell-like memory subsets were isolated from only 8 patients and about 8 healthy donors. A total of just under 110,000,000 sorted cells were examined across all samples, and RNA yield correlated strongly with the number of cells per subset. The paper as a whole reports these results and caveats: PCR may preferentially amplify shorter templates, but because patient and control samples were amplified and corrected together, any resulting skew would affect both groups equally. At VDJ recombination sites, type 1 diabetes patients had fewer insertions and more deleted nucleotides, which implies abnormalities in thymic rearrangement. Only small numbers of individuals were included in the HLA sub-analyses, which left unresolved whether HLA type had any influence on TCRB rearrangement. A moderate but significant shortening of TCRB CDR3 length was observed in type 1 diabetes patients in all four CD4+ subsets. Naive, central memory and regulatory TCRB repertoires appeared to be more similar among patients than among healthy donors. Because cDNA was sequenced instead of genomic DNA, activated cells with high expression could be over-represented, although the groups did not differ in activation or CD3 levels.

Each donor gave one peripheral blood draw, approximately 110 mL on average, collected into heparinised tubes. A BD FACSAria II was used to sort naive, central memory, regulatory and stem cell-like memory CD4+ T cells with a panel that included CD45RO, CCR7, CD25, CD127, CD95 and CD27. Every sorted population had a purity above 95%. PBMCs were isolated right away by Lymphoprep density gradient centrifugation and were stained directly, without culture. So that batch effects would be minimized, each experiment stained and sorted samples in pairs, pairing one healthy donor with one patient. The entire amount of isolated RNA was reverse transcribed using the High Capacity cDNA Reverse Transcription Kit, so the sequenced TCRB transcripts were expressed ones. Naive, central memory and regulatory T cell samples underwent deep immunoSEQ sequencing, averaging around 3.9 million total reads per sample. After sorted cells were lysed in RLT buffer, RNA was extracted with DNase-treated RNeasy Micro or Mini kits, with the choice depending on cell number. To prevent cross-contamination, every cell subset was processed on its own, while patient and healthy donor samples were processed together. TCRB sequences were amplified from cDNA with the immunoSEQ multiplex PCR, producing 87-bp fragments spanning the CDR3 region. Sequencing of the amplicons was performed on the Illumina HiSeq platform. As for the original processing: Synthetic template baselines were used to correct PCR bias computationally, reads within Hamming distance 2 were collapsed together, and singletons that could not be merged were discarded. By aligning reads against IMGT, V, D and J genes, CDR3 length, and insertions or deletions at six rearrangement sites were assigned. Within each subset, clonotype counts were normalized to sorted cell number, after which true diversity and Gini coefficients were computed with the tcR R package. The overlap coefficient, calculated on TCRB nucleotide sequences, was used to measure repertoire sharing. What TCRdb holds here is the immuneACCESS table cut down to in-frame rearrangements. Part of the clones is not present; checked against another copy, under half of the missing clones reflect an unresolved V gene, and the others are unexplained. The D gene and trimming were derived from the DNA, and the V and J assignments and clone size from that table. In this sample the table shows about 150,000 clones, approximately 8.7% of which occur a single time. The top ten clonotypes cover under 0.75% of the sample.

CDR1 and CDR2 are drawn from the germline V gene: SGHTA, FQGNSA. V and J lose 1 base and 6 bases, and a span of 8 bases separates them. The CDR3 spans 13 residues, from the cysteine through the phenylalanine. The read is trimmed to its CDR3 DNA, 39 bases read in frame from base 1. This clone occurred once. This receptor's antigen is unknown. There are no base qualities to consult, and no much larger clone falls within one base. The sample comprised central memory CD4+ T cells from blood. The V and J segments used are TRBV7-2 and TRBJ2-3; the best D guess is TRBD2, with 5 bases matching. This clonotype was obtained from a woman aged 25 to 39 with type 1 diabetes. The CDR3 amino acid sequence is: CASSLGLLDTQYF. The DNA reads as follows: TGTGCCAGCAGCTTAGGACTACTCGATACGCAGTATTTT.